The 18 T cell receptor beta chains in this list originate from one sample, sequenced in a study of shared clonotypes between healthy human individuals. Assay used: immunoSEQ multiplex PCR; TCRdb lists only in-frame clones, some missing. The sample lists 2 million to 2.5 million clones; under 95% were seen once. The specimen was naive CD4+ T cells from PBMCs. Documented subset: CD45RA+ positively selected. The source is a man younger than 30 in good health. Some clones in this sample may be carry-over from other donors' samples.

As concerns this clone: Within the sample, other DNA sequences also encode this same CDR3. V usage is TRBV18 and J usage is TRBJ1-5; 7 nucleotides align to TRBD1. The ends lost 2 bases at V and 5 bases at J; junction bases unmatched: 3. This CDR3 has 14 residues. CDR1 and CDR2 from the germline V gene are KGHSH and LQKENI. CDR3: CASSPGTDYQPQHF. CDR3 in DNA: TGTGCCAGCTCACCAGGGACAGATTATCAGCCCCAGCATTTT.

This chain joins TRBV5-1 and TRBJ2-7; 13 bases map to TRBD2. The junction had 1 base not matched to a gene; V was cut back by 3 bases and J by 7 bases. This CDR3 is built from 13 residues. Germline V gives CDR1 SGHRS, CDR2 YFSETQ. The chain's CDR3 is CASSSGLAGEQYF. In nucleotides, the CDR3 is TGCGCCAGCAGCTCGGGACTAGCGGGAGAGCAGTACTTC.

The chain has TRBV11-2 and TRBJ2-7; no clear D gene. Germline V gives CDR1 SGHAT, CDR2 FQNNGV. The CDR3 totals 17 residues. The V end was cut by 1 base, the J end by 3 bases, with 19 bases between. The DNA for the CDR3 is TGTGCCAGCAGCTTAGCCTATCCTGTCGGCTACAACTACGAGCAGTACTTC. Its translation: CASSLAYPVGYNYEQYF.

The chain's CDR3 is CASRMGQNTGELFF. CDR3 nucleotides: TGTGCCAGTAGGATGGGACAAAACACCGGGGAGCTGTTTTTT. This chain links TRBV19 with TRBJ2-2, with D possibly TRBD1 on 6 matching bases. V dropped 6 bases and J dropped 2 bases, with 10 bases sitting between them. CDR1 and CDR2 from the germline V gene are LNHDA and SQIVND (reference sequence). The CDR3 contains 14 residues.

The chain is built from TRBV5-4 and TRBJ2-7; 8 nucleotides align to TRBD2. There are 15 residues in the CDR3. Per germline, CDR1 SGHNT and CDR2 YYREEE (reference sequence). V shed 4 bases, J shed 2 bases, and the junction held 8 bases outside the gene matches. The CDR3 nucleotides are TGTGCCAGCAGCATCCTGGGACTAGGGGCCTACGAGCAGTACTTC. Its protein product is CASSILGLGAYEQYF.

V is TRBV18 and J is TRBJ2-7, with D perhaps TRBD1 or TRBD2 (5 bases each). Trimming took off 1 base at V and 3 bases at J, with 19 bases between the two ends. Germline CDR1 and CDR2: KGHSH and LQKENI. This CDR3 contains 17 residues. CDR3 protein: CASSPRRFGDPLYEQYF. The CDR3, as DNA: TGTGCCAGCTCACCACGTCGGTTCGGGGACCCCCTCTACGAGCAGTACTTC.

As DNA, the CDR3 is TGTGCCAGCAGCTCCATAGCGGGACTCTACGAGCAGTACTTC. Its translation is CASSSIAGLYEQYF. J is TRBJ2-7 and V is TRBV7-2; 8 nucleotides agree with TRBD2. Germline lookup yields CDR1 SGHTA and CDR2 FQGNSA. Unmatched junction bases numbered 5, after V lost 4 bases and J lost 3 bases. The CDR3 consists of 14 residues.

The chain has TRBV5-1 and TRBJ2-3; no firm D call. Germline V gives CDR1 SGHRS, CDR2 YFSETQ. The CDR3 contains 12 residues. The germline V and J ends were trimmed by 0 bases and 10 bases, with 9 bases remaining between them. The CDR3 DNA is TGCGCCAGCAGCTTGGGGGGTGGGGCGCAGTATTTT. Its translation is CASSLGGGAQYF.

In its sample, this clone was seen once. The rearrangement links TRBV6-1 to TRBJ1-5, with a weak D call TRBD1 (5 bases). V shed 4 bases and J shed 2 bases, with 21 bases lying between them. Germline V lookup: CDR1 MNHNS, CDR2 SASEGT. The CDR3 contains 18 residues. The CDR3, as DNA: TGTGCCAGCAGTGCCTACGGGGCTGGGCGATATGGCAATCAGCCCCAGCATTTT. Translating gives CASSAYGAGRYGNQPQHF.

The chain links TRBV18 to TRBJ2-2; the match to TRBD2 covers 7 bases. The CDR3 has 15 residues. The V gene's germline CDR1 is KGHSH and CDR2 LQKENI. The V segment lost 3 bases and the J segment 6 bases; nucleotides outside the gene matches: 7. CDR3 nucleotides: TGTGCCAGCTCACCTCAGCGGGAAGGGGCCGGGGAGCTGTTTTTT. Amino acid sequence: CASSPQREGAGELFF.

The chain couples TRBV6-1 to TRBJ1-2; D is possibly TRBD1 (5 bases). This CDR3 has 18 amino acids. V shed 3 bases and J shed 4 bases, with 24 bases lying between them. Germline CDR1 MNHNS, CDR2 SASEGT. CDR3 DNA: TGTGCCAGCAGTGATGGTTCTGTTTCCGGACGCACAGGCTATGGCTACACCTTC. Amino acid sequence: CASSDGSVSGRTGYGYTF.

The chain couples TRBV5-6 to TRBJ1-6; 7 bases align to TRBD1. The V and J ends lost 2 bases and 11 bases, in that order; junction bases with no gene match: 7. There are 14 residues in the CDR3. Germline CDR1 reads SGHDT; CDR2 reads YYEEEE. The CDR3 bases are TGTGCCAGCAGCTTATACAGGGGATCTACACCCCTCCACTTT. Translation gives CASSLYRGSTPLHF.

J is TRBJ2-7 and V is TRBV10-3; TRBD2 matches at 9 bases. V gave up 1 base and J gave up 0 bases; unmatched junction bases: 4. This CDR3 is built from 16 residues. Germline V gene sequence: CDR1 ENHRY, CDR2 SYGVKD. CDR3 DNA sequence: TGTGCCATCAGTGAGTGGCGGGAGGGCCTCTCCTACGAGCAGTACTTC. It specifies CAISEWREGLSYEQYF.

This chain uses TRBV6-5 with TRBJ2-1, with a tentative D call TRBD2 (6 bases). CDR1 is MNHEY and CDR2 is SVGAGI in the germline V gene. The V and J ends lost 4 bases and 0 bases respectively, with 10 bases between them. This CDR3 region has 15 residues. The CDR3 sequence: CASSLVADSYNEQFF. CDR3 nucleotide sequence: TGTGCCAGCAGTTTGGTAGCGGACTCCTACAATGAGCAGTTCTTC.

Concerning this clone: Other DNA sequences in the sample encode the same CDR3. The genes are TRBV18 and TRBJ2-7, with 8 nucleotides matching TRBD2. Unmatched junction bases numbered 3, after V lost 3 bases and J lost 2 bases. CDR3 size: 14 residues. The germline V gene encodes CDR1 KGHSH and CDR2 LQKENI. The CDR3 nucleotides are TGTGCCAGCTCACCGGCGGGAGGTCCCTACGAGCAGTACTTC. This gives the protein CASSPAGGPYEQYF.

The V and J genes are TRBV29-1 and TRBJ1-5; 10 bases are a match to TRBD1. The V gene's germline CDR1 is SQVTM and CDR2 ANQGSEA. The CDR3 covers 16 residues. V gave up 5 bases and J gave up 6 bases; unmatched junction bases: 13. The CDR3 DNA reads TGCAGCGTTTTGGTTTCCGGGACAGGGGTTACTCAGCCCCAGCATTTT. Translating it yields CSVLVSGTGVTQPQHF.

On this clone itself: Other DNA sequences within the sample encode an identical CDR3. The J gene is TRBJ2-7, the V gene TRBV7-2, with 8 bases that match TRBD2. After removal of 1 base from V and 3 bases from J, the junction contained 5 bases not matched to a gene. The CDR3 runs to 15 residues. The germline V gene encodes CDR1 SGHTA and CDR2 FQGNSA. For the CDR3, the DNA is TGTGCCAGCAGCTTAGGTGCGGGAGGACTCTACGAGCAGTACTTC. It yields the protein CASSLGAGGLYEQYF.

The V and J genes are TRBV7-2 and TRBJ2-2; D is ambiguous. Trimming pared 2 bases from V and 4 bases from J, leaving 8 bases between. This CDR3 contains 14 residues. From germline, CDR1 is SGHTA and CDR2 FQGNSA. CDR3 sequence: CASSLIASTGELFF. CDR3 bases: TGTGCCAGCAGCTTAATTGCGTCCACCGGGGAGCTGTTTTTT.